The 24 T cell receptor beta chains below come from one sample, sequenced in a study of blood T cell repertoires in COVID-19. Only in-frame clones appear in the TCRdb table, and some are missing; sequencing was by immunoSEQ multiplex PCR. The sample consists of 150,000 to 200,000 clones, approximately 80% of them appearing once. Sequencing used peripheral blood. The receptors were sampled from a woman older than 75 with active or convalescent COVID-19.

This chain connects TRBV3-1 (or the pseudogene TRBV3-2) to TRBJ1-1; 8 positions agree with TRBD1. Trimming at V came to 4 bases and at J to 5 bases, leaving 6 bases not matched to a gene. Germline values: CDR1 LGHDT, CDR2 YNNKEL (reference sequence). This CDR3 region has 14 residues. The CDR3: CASSRDRGGTEAFF. CDR3 nucleotide sequence: TGTGCCAGCAGCCGTGACAGGGGTGGGACTGAAGCTTTCTTT.

J is TRBJ2-3 and V is TRBV6-5; D is perhaps TRBD2 (5 bases). From germline, CDR1 is MNHEY and CDR2 SVGAGI. The ends were cut back, 6 bases at V and 7 bases at J, with 14 bases in the middle. This CDR3 spans 13 amino acids. CDR3 loop: CASRLNPSNTQYF. The CDR3 region has the DNA TGTGCCAGCAGACTAAACCCTAGCAATACGCAGTATTTT.

This chain uses TRBV19 with TRBJ1-4; D is ambiguous. Germline CDR1 is LNHDA and CDR2 is SQIVND (reference sequence). V dropped 3 bases and J dropped 7 bases, with 12 bases sitting between them. The length of the CDR3 is 14 residues. The CDR3 DNA is TGTGCCAGTAGTATCGATCGACAAGCTGAAAAACTGTTTTTT. Amino acids: CASSIDRQAEKLFF.

This clone has just a few counts. The rearrangement joins TRBV15 to TRBJ1-5; D gene unclear. Germline CDR1 is LNHNV and CDR2 is YYDKDF (reference sequence). This CDR3 region has 13 residues. Trimming pared 5 bases from V and 2 bases from J, leaving 7 bases between. The CDR3 is CATSPRGNQPQHF. For the CDR3, the DNA is TGTGCCACCAGCCCCCGCGGCAATCAGCCCCAGCATTTT.

The chain employs TRBV6-6 and TRBJ1-1; the D is unclear. Looked up from germline, CDR1 is MNHNY and CDR2 is SVGAGI (reference sequence). The CDR3 spans 13 residues. Trimming pared 0 bases from V and 5 bases from J, leaving 7 bases between. The CDR3 spells CASSYSPGTEAFF. The CDR3 bases are TGTGCCAGCAGTTACTCCCCGGGGACTGAAGCTTTCTTT.

This clone was detected only a few times. The chain combines TRBV7-9 with TRBJ1-1; tentatively, D is TRBD1 (5 bases). V was shortened by 5 bases and J by 11 bases, with 27 bases between the two germline ends. Per the germline V gene, CDR1 is SEHNR and CDR2 is FQNEAQ (reference sequence). CDR3 length equals 16 residues. In DNA form, the CDR3 reads TGTGCCAGCAGCCTTACAGGCGGGAGGGGCGGTGGTGGGGCTTTCTTT. It codes for CASSLTGGRGGGGAFF. The whole variable domain, filled in from reference TRBV7-9 and TRBJ1-1, reads DTGVSQNPRHKITKRGQNVTFRCDPISEHNRLYWYRQTLGQGPEFLTYFQNEAQLEKSRLLSDRFSAERPKGSFSTLEIQRTEQGDSAMYLCASSLTGGRGGGGAFFGQGTRLTVV.

The chain combines TRBV11-2 with TRBJ1-6; 9 bases align to TRBD1. V gave up 3 bases and J gave up 9 bases; unmatched junction bases: 3. The CDR3 contains 14 residues. Germline lookup yields CDR1 SGHAT and CDR2 FQNNGV. DNA for the CDR3: TGTGCCAGCAGCTTGGACAGGGGAGTTTCACCCCTCCACTTT. It translates to CASSLDRGVSPLHF.

The chain carries TRBV5-1 and TRBJ1-6; TRBD1 aligns across 9 bases. In germline, CDR1 is SGHRS, CDR2 YFSETQ. This CDR3 has 15 residues. Trimming at V came to 5 bases and at J to 6 bases, leaving 6 bases not matched to a gene. CDR3 bases: TGCGCCAGCAGGCAACTGACAGGGGGTAATTCACCCCTCCACTTT. Translated, it gives CASRQLTGGNSPLHF.

The gene calls are TRBV19 and TRBJ2-1, with no clear D. V shed 5 bases and J shed 2 bases, with 13 bases lying between them. The CDR3 totals 15 residues. Germline values: CDR1 LNHDA, CDR2 SQIVND (reference sequence). CDR3 amino acids: CASSLDNDAYNEQFF. Written as DNA, the CDR3 is TGTGCCAGTAGTCTTGACAATGACGCCTACAATGAGCAGTTCTTC. Looking up the rest from reference TRBV19 and TRBJ2-1 gives the full variable domain: DGGITQSPKYLFRKEGQNVTLSCEQNLNHDAMYWYRQDPGQGLRLIYYSQIVNDFQKGDIAEGYSVSREKKESFPLTVTSAQKNPTAFYLCASSLDNDAYNEQFFGPGTRLTVL.

The chain recombines TRBV6-2 or TRBV6-3 with TRBJ2-1; 9 nucleotides align to TRBD2. V shed 1 base, J shed 10 bases, and the junction held 8 bases outside the gene matches. Germline-derived CDR1 and CDR2 are MNHEY and SVGEGT. The CDR3 has 15 residues. CDR3 sequence (DNA): TGTGCCAGCAGTTACTATCGCGGGGGGGCTTTGGAGCAGTTCTTC. Protein: CASSYYRGGALEQFF.

The genes are TRBV19 and TRBJ2-1, with D perhaps matching TRBD2 (5 bases). Germline CDR1 is LNHDA and CDR2 is SQIVND (reference sequence). The CDR3 extends over 15 amino acids. With 11 bases removed from V and 6 bases from J, the gap between germline ends came to 23 bases. DNA of the CDR3: TGTGCCGTAGCCCTTGGGAGCCCACGAGGCAATGAGCAGTTCTTC. Amino acids: CAVALGSPRGNEQFF.

The genes are TRBV2 and TRBJ2-3, with a weak D call TRBD1 (5 bases). The CDR3 contains 14 residues. Trimming took off 8 bases at V and 2 bases at J, with 14 bases between the two ends. Germline CDR1 and CDR2: SNHLY and FYNNEI. The CDR3 bases are TGTGCCAGCTCGCAGGGTTCTCACACAGATACGCAGTATTTT. As protein: CASSQGSHTDTQYF.

The V call is TRBV10-3, the J call TRBJ2-7, with 9 bases that match TRBD2. The J segment lost 3 bases and the V segment lost 4 bases, leaving 1 base of the junction unmatched. Germline loops: CDR1 ENHRY, CDR2 SYGVKD. This CDR3 spans 13 amino acids. In nucleotides, the CDR3 is TGTGCCATCAGTGTTAGCGGGGGCTACGAGCAGTACTTC. Translation gives CAISVSGGYEQYF.

The chain couples TRBV5-4 to TRBJ1-3; 7 bases match TRBD1. Germline V gives CDR1 SGHNT, CDR2 YYREEE (reference sequence). The CDR3 totals 15 residues. The trim removed 2 bases at V and 2 bases at J, leaving 4 bases unmatched. CDR3: CASSLGGQPGNTIYF. CDR3 nucleotide sequence: TGTGCCAGCAGCTTAGGGGGACAGCCTGGAAACACCATATATTTT.

The J gene is TRBJ2-3, the V gene TRBV29-1; TRBD1 agrees at 7 bases. Germline CDR1 is SQVTM and CDR2 is ANQGSEA. Trimming removed 7 bases from V and 0 bases from J; junction bases left unmatched: 10. The CDR3 is 15 amino acids. CDR3 sequence (DNA): TGCAGCGGGGGAGACAGGGTTTACAGCACAGATACGCAGTATTTT. Its translation: CSGGDRVYSTDTQYF.

This rearrangement joins TRBV6-4 to TRBJ1-5, with 7 bases fitting TRBD1. This CDR3 comprises 14 residues. Germline CDR1 reads MRHNA; CDR2 reads SNTAGT. After removal of 6 bases from V and 2 bases from J, the junction contained 4 bases not matched to a gene. The CDR3 bases are TGTGCCAGCAGCTTGCAGGGGGGCAATCAGCCCCAGCATTTT. As protein: CASSLQGGNQPQHF.

The chain is built from TRBV19 and TRBJ1-1; unclear D gene. With 7 bases removed from V and 5 bases from J, the gap between germline ends came to 17 bases. The CDR3 contains 14 residues. Germline values: CDR1 LNHDA, CDR2 SQIVND (reference sequence). The CDR3 bases are TGTGCCAGTATTAGATCTGGGGAGGTGACTGAAGCTTTCTTT. Translation gives CASIRSGEVTEAFF.

The rearrangement joins TRBV6-5 to TRBJ2-7; unclear D gene. Between the trimmed V and J ends, which lost 5 bases and 3 bases, there was a span of 17 bases. This CDR3 is built from 15 residues. In germline, CDR1 is MNHEY, CDR2 SVGAGI. The CDR3 region has the DNA TGTGCCAGCAGTCCACCTTACGGAGATGGCTACGAGCAGTACTTC. It codes for CASSPPYGDGYEQYF.

J is TRBJ2-5 and V is TRBV7-3; TRBD2 might be the D (5 bases). This CDR3 is built from 12 residues. Germline V gene lookup returns CDR1 SGHTA and CDR2 FQGTGA. The V end was cut by 5 bases, the J end by 9 bases, with 13 bases between. CDR3 loop: CASSRLDGAQYF. In nucleotides, the CDR3 is TGTGCCAGCAGCCGTCTCGACGGGGCCCAGTACTTC. Combining the CDR3 with reference TRBV7-3 and TRBJ2-5 gives the whole variable domain GAGVSQTPSNKVTEKGKYVELRCDPISGHTALYWYRQSLGQGPEFLIYFQGTGAADDSGLPNDRFFAVRPEGSVSTLKIQRTERGDSAVYLCASSRLDGAQYFGPGTRLLVL.

CDR3 residues: CASSYSGLAAGFPYEQYF. The CDR3 region has the DNA TGTGCCAGCAGTTACTCTGGACTAGCTGCAGGCTTTCCCTACGAGCAGTACTTC. The chain recombines TRBV6-8 with TRBJ2-7; 8 nucleotides match TRBD2. This CDR3 is built from 18 residues. CDR1 and CDR2 (germline): MNHGY, SAAAGT. V shed 0 bases, J shed 2 bases, and the junction held 12 bases outside the gene matches.

The chain recombines TRBV5-1 with TRBJ1-2, with D hard to call. The ends were cut back, 4 bases at V and 0 bases at J, with 10 bases in the middle. CDR1 is SGHRS and CDR2 is YFSETQ in the germline V gene. The CDR3 length is 14 residues. The CDR3 nucleotides read TGCGCCAGCAGCGTCCAGGAAGCTAACTATGGCTACACCTTC. Translating gives CASSVQEANYGYTF.

The genes are TRBV3-1 (or the pseudogene TRBV3-2) and TRBJ1-6; weak D call: TRBD1 (5 bases). The CDR3 extends over 15 amino acids. The germline V and J ends were trimmed by 1 base and 10 bases, with 14 bases remaining between them. CDR1 is LGHDT and CDR2 is YNNKEL in the germline V gene (reference sequence). The CDR3 protein is CASSQGAAGRSPLHF. CDR3 bases: TGTGCCAGCAGCCAAGGTGCGGCAGGGCGATCACCCCTCCACTTT.

V and J are TRBV7-8 and TRBJ2-1; D is perhaps TRBD2 (6 bases). Deletions cut 1 base from V and 4 bases from J, with 8 bases between. Germline V CDR1 and CDR2: SGHVS, FQNEAQ. The CDR3 has 14 residues. CDR3 in DNA: TGTGCCAGCAGCTTAGGTGGGGGGTACAATGAGCAGTTCTTC. It codes for CASSLGGGYNEQFF.

This chain connects TRBV6-5 to TRBJ1-4; D possibly corresponds to TRBD1 (6 bases). The CDR3 length is 16 residues. Per the germline V gene, CDR1 is MNHEY and CDR2 is SVGAGI. V lost 0 bases to trimming and J lost 3 bases, with 11 bases between them. For the CDR3, the DNA is TGTGCCAGCAGTTACTCGGGGGCACGATCTAATGAAAAACTGTTTTTT. It encodes CASSYSGARSNEKLFF.